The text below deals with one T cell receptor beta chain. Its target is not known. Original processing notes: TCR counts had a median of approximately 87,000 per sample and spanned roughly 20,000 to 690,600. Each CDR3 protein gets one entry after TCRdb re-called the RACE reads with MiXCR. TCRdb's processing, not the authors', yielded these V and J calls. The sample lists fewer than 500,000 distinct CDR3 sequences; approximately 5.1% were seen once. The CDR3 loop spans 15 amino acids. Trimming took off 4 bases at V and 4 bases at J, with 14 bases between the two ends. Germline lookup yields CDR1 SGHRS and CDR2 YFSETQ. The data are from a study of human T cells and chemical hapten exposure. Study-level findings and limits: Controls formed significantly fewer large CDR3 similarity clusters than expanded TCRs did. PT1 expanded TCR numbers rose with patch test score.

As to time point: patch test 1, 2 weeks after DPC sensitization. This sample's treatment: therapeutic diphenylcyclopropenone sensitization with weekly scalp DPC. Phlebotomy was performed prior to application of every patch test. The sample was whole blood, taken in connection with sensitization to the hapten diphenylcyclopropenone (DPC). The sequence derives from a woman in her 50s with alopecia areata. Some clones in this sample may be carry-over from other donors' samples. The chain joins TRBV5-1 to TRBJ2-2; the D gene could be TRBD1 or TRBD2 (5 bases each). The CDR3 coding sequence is TGCGCCAGCAGCCGGGACGGGCGAGGCACCGGGGAGCTGTTTTTT. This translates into CASSRDGRGTGELFF.